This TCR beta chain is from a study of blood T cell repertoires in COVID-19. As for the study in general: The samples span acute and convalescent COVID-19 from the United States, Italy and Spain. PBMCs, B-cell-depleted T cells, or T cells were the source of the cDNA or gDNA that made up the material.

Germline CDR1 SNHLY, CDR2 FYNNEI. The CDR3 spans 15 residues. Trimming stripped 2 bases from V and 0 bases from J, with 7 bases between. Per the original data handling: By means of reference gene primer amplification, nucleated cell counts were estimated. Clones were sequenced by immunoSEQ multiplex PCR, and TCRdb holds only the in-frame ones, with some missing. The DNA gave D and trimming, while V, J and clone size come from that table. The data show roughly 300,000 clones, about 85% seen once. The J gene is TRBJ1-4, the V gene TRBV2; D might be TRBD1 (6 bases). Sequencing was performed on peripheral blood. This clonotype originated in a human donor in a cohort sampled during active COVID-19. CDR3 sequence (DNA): TGTGCCAGCAGTGAACGGACAGCAACTAATGAAAAACTGTTTTTT. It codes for CASSERTATNEKLFF.